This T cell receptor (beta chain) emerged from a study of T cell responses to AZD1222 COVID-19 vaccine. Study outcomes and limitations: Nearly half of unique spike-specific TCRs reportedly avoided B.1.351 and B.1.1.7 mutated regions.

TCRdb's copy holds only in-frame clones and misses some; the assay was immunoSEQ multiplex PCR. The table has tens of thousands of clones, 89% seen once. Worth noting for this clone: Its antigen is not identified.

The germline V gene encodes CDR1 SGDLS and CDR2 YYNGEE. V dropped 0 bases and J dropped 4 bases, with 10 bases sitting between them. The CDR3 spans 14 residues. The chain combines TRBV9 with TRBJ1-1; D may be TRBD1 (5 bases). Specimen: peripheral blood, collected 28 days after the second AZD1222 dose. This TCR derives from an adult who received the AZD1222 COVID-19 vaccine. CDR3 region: CASSVGGIGTEAFF. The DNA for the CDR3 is TGTGCCAGCAGCGTAGGGGGGATTGGCACTGAAGCTTTCTTT.